This entry lists 22 T cell receptor beta chains sequenced from one sample in a study of T cells after yellow fever vaccination. Each CDR3 protein gets one entry after TCRdb re-called the 5' RACE reads with MiXCR. This table has 200,000 to 300,000 distinct CDR3 sequences, 13% appearing once. The sequences come from CD4+ T cells sorted from PBMCs, collected 45 days after the yellow fever booster vaccination. Every receptor here comes from a man aged 30 to 39 who received the YFV17D yellow fever vaccine.

The sample holds a few counts of this clonotype. The chain couples TRBV20-1 to TRBJ2-7; 12 positions agree with TRBD2. The CDR3 runs 13 residues. Germline CDR1 reads DFQATT; CDR2 reads SNEGSKA (reference sequence). The V segment lost 4 bases and the J segment 4 bases; nucleotides outside the gene matches: 2. The CDR3 protein is CSATGLAGYEQYF. The DNA of the CDR3 is TGCAGTGCTACCGGACTAGCGGGGTACGAGCAGTACTTC.

The chain couples TRBV7-9 to TRBJ1-1, with TRBD1 matching 8 bases. J lost 4 bases, V lost 5 bases, and 9 bases had no gene match. CDR3 size: 15 residues. The germline V gene has CDR1 SEHNR and CDR2 FQNEAQ (reference sequence). In DNA form, the CDR3 reads TGTGCCAGCAGCATTCTCAGGGGGCGGACCACTGAAGCTTTCTTT. Translating gives CASSILRGRTTEAFF.

This clonotype appeared once. The rearrangement joins TRBV7-9 to TRBJ2-5, with D possibly TRBD1 on 6 matching bases. V was pared by 5 bases and J by 3 bases, with 13 bases between. This CDR3 is 14 amino acids long. CDR1 SEHNR and CDR2 FQNEAQ come from the germline V gene (reference sequence). The CDR3 nucleotides read TGTGCCAGCAGCCGAGATGGGGGCGAAGAGACCCAGTACTTC. It encodes CASSRDGGEETQYF.

The gene calls are TRBV6-2 or TRBV6-3 and TRBJ1-3; tentative D call: TRBD1 (5 bases). This CDR3 has 12 residues. V was clipped by 11 bases and J by 0 bases, with 8 bases between them. The germline V gene encodes CDR1 MNHEY and CDR2 SVGEGT. The CDR3 DNA is TGTGCCGGGGCGAACTCTGGAAACACCATATATTTT. Its protein product is CAGANSGNTIYF.

The rearrangement links TRBV5-1 to TRBJ2-1, with 11 bases matching TRBD1. J lost 4 bases, V lost 7 bases, and 4 bases had no gene match. CDR3 length: 14 amino acids. The germline V gene encodes CDR1 SGHRS and CDR2 YFSETQ. CDR3 nucleotides: TGCGCCAGCTCCGGACAGGGGGCATACAATGAGCAGTTCTTC. Translating it yields CASSGQGAYNEQFF.

V usage is TRBV19 and J usage is TRBJ1-1, with D possibly being TRBD1 (5 bases). This CDR3 region has 16 residues. Germline values: CDR1 LNHDA, CDR2 SQIVND (reference sequence). V lost 5 bases and J 4 bases, leaving 20 bases between the germline ends. CDR3 loop: CASSPSGSHMFTEAFF. The DNA of the CDR3 is TGTGCCAGTAGTCCATCAGGGTCCCATATGTTCACTGAAGCTTTCTTT.

The chain links TRBV5-1 to TRBJ2-4; D gene unclear. V was cut by 3 bases and J by 0 bases, with 10 bases left in between. Germline loops: CDR1 SGHRS, CDR2 YFSETQ. The CDR3 extends over 15 amino acids. Written as DNA, the CDR3 is TGCGCCAGCAGCTCCCACAGTCTAGCCAAAAACATTCAGTACTTC. Encoded protein: CASSSHSLAKNIQYF.

This clonotype showed up many times. V is TRBV20-1 and J is TRBJ2-7, with 8 bases lining up with TRBD2. In germline, CDR1 is DFQATT, CDR2 SNEGSKA (reference sequence). Trimming cost V 7 bases and J 7 bases; bases outside gene matches: 12. The CDR3 runs to 13 residues. CDR3 sequence reads: CSVQIAGRREQYF. CDR3 nucleotide sequence: TGCAGTGTTCAAATAGCGGGGAGGCGGGAGCAGTACTTC.

This clonotype was seen a few times. CDR3 protein: CASSSQSGSSYEQYF. Here the CDR3 DNA reads TGTGCCAGCAGTTCCCAGAGCGGGAGTTCCTACGAGCAGTACTTC. The rearrangement uses TRBV12-3 or TRBV12-4 and TRBJ2-7; TRBD2 agrees at 8 bases. The CDR3 spans 15 residues. V was pared by 4 bases and J by 1 base, with 6 bases of the junction left unmatched.

This clonotype was found a few times. The V call is TRBV28, the J call TRBJ1-2; 7 nucleotides line up with TRBD1. Looked up from germline, CDR1 is MDHEN and CDR2 is SYDVKM. Trimming cost V 4 bases and J 5 bases; bases outside gene matches: 7. This CDR3 is built from 14 residues. CDR3 DNA: TGTGCCAGCAGTTCCGGGACAGCCAGATATGGCTACACCTTC. Residues: CASSSGTARYGYTF.

This clonotype turned up a few times. This chain uses TRBV25-1 with TRBJ2-1; TRBD2 agrees at 9 bases. Per germline, CDR1 MGHDK and CDR2 SYGVNS. J lost 5 bases, V lost 1 base, and 6 bases had no gene match. The CDR3 is 16 amino acids. CDR3 DNA: TGTGCCAGCAGTGAATTGGTAGCGGGAGCTCACAATGAGCAGTTCTTC. It specifies CASSELVAGAHNEQFF.

This clonotype was counted at least ten times. The rearrangement uses TRBV29-1 and TRBJ2-3; 7 nucleotides align to TRBD1. The germline V gene encodes CDR1 SQVTM and CDR2 ANQGSEA. The V segment lost 6 bases and the J segment 0 bases; nucleotides outside the gene matches: 9. The CDR3 totals 15 residues. Here the CDR3 reads CSVGQTRRSTDTQYF. The CDR3 DNA follows: TGCAGCGTGGGACAGACCCGACGGAGCACAGATACGCAGTATTTT.

There are a few counts of this clonotype. The V call is TRBV7-6, the J call TRBJ2-1; D not certain. Per the germline V gene, CDR1 is SGHVS and CDR2 is FNYEAQ. V was shortened by 8 bases and J by 8 bases, with 16 bases between the two germline ends. This CDR3 region has 13 residues. As DNA, the CDR3 is TGTGCCAGCGGGGTTTTGGTCGGCGATGAGCAGTTCTTC. Amino acids: CASGVLVGDEQFF. Combining the CDR3 with reference TRBV7-6 and TRBJ2-1 gives the whole variable domain GAGVSQSPRYKVTKRGQDVALRCDPISGHVSLYWYRQALGQGPEFLTYFNYEAQQDKSGLPNDRFSAERPEGSISTLTIQRTEQRDSAMYRCASGVLVGDEQFFGPGTRLTVL.

This clonotype was seen ten or more times. The chain is built from TRBV29-1 and TRBJ2-1; the match to TRBD1 covers 9 bases. The V gene's germline CDR1 is SQVTM and CDR2 ANQGSEA. The CDR3 is 13 amino acids. V dropped 7 bases and J dropped 6; count of bases not matched to a gene: 7. CDR3 coding DNA: TGCAGCGGAGGACAGGGGATATCCAATGAGCAGTTCTTC. Translation: CSGGQGISNEQFF.

The chain joins TRBV27 to TRBJ2-7, with 12 nucleotides matching TRBD1. V shed 5 bases, J shed 1 base, and the junction held 6 bases outside the gene matches. The germline V gene has CDR1 MNHEY and CDR2 SMNVEV (reference sequence). The CDR3 contains 16 residues. The CDR3 nucleotides are TGTGCCAGCAGTACAAGGGACAGGGGGCGATCCTACGAGCAGTACTTC. Its translation is CASSTRDRGRSYEQYF.

This chain joins TRBV18 and TRBJ1-2; no definite D call. Germline V CDR1 and CDR2: KGHSH, LQKENI. V lost 3 bases and J 6 bases, leaving 14 bases between the germline ends. The CDR3 is made up of 14 amino acids. CDR3 nucleotides: TGTGCCAGCTCACCGCGGAATAGGGAGAATGGCTACACCTTC. Protein sequence: CASSPRNRENGYTF.

This clonotype came up a few times. The chain has TRBV6-1 and TRBJ2-7, with 7 positions matching TRBD1. The CDR3 spans 17 residues. The V gene end was trimmed by 7 bases and the J gene end by 3 bases; junction bases not matched to a gene: 18. Germline V gene lookup returns CDR1 MNHNS and CDR2 SASEGT. Here the CDR3 reads CASNTLSGQALNYEQYF. In nucleotides, the CDR3 is TGTGCCAGCAATACACTAAGCGGACAGGCGTTAAACTACGAGCAGTACTTC.

This clonotype was counted a few times. The genes are TRBV20-1 and TRBJ2-5; a weak D match, TRBD2 (5 bases). Germline assignment: CDR1 DFQATT and CDR2 SNEGSKA (reference sequence). The CDR3 length is 12 residues. The V gene lost 6 bases and the J gene lost 5 bases, with 13 bases spanning the gap. The CDR3 DNA is TGCAGTGCCAAGAGGACTGGTGAGACCCAGTACTTC. Protein: CSAKRTGETQYF.

The gene calls are TRBV7-2 and TRBJ1-4; D gene unclear. The CDR3 contains 15 residues. CDR1 and CDR2 (germline): SGHTA, FQGNSA. V lost 1 base to trimming and J lost 7 bases, with 13 bases between them. In DNA, the CDR3 is TGTGCCAGCAGCTTAGGTAGAGGGAGGAGTGAAAAACTGTTTTTT. Its translation: CASSLGRGRSEKLFF.

This clonotype has only a few counts. The J gene is TRBJ2-5, the V gene TRBV7-2; a weak D match, TRBD1 (6 bases). The V end lost 5 bases, the J end lost 1 base, and 11 bases lay between the germline ends. The V gene's germline CDR1 is SGHTA and CDR2 FQGNSA. The CDR3 length is 14 residues. The CDR3 bases are TGTGCCAGCAGCCTGCAGGGGTTCCAAGAGACCCAGTACTTC. Protein: CASSLQGFQETQYF.

The CDR3 reads CAWSGQLTNYGYTF. In DNA, the CDR3 is TGTGCCTGGAGTGGCCAGCTTACTAACTATGGCTACACCTTC. The chain combines TRBV30 with TRBJ1-2; no reliable D call. CDR3 length: 14 amino acids. Germline V gives CDR1 GTSNPN, CDR2 SVGIG (reference sequence). V was clipped by 1 base and J by 0 bases, with 9 bases between them.

The V and J genes are TRBV3-1 and TRBJ2-2; D gene unclear. This CDR3 contains 12 residues. Germline lookup yields CDR1 LGHDT and CDR2 YNNKEL (reference sequence). V dropped 1 base and J dropped 7 bases, with 4 bases sitting between them. The CDR3 here is CASSQVGGELFF. DNA of the CDR3: TGTGCCAGCAGCCAAGTGGGCGGGGAGCTGTTTTTT. The whole variable domain, filled in from reference TRBV3-1 and TRBJ2-2, reads DTAVSQTPKYLVTQMGNDKSIKCEQNLGHDTMYWYKQDSKKFLKIMFSYNNKELIINETVPNRFSPKSPDKAHLNLHINSLELGDSAVYFCASSQVGGELFFGEGSRLTVL.